The T cell receptor beta chain under discussion was sequenced for a study of T cell responses to AZD1222 COVID-19 vaccine. Looking at the study overall: Second-dose recipients at about 4 or about 12 weeks were treated as one pooled group. Whole-study findings and limits: The study identified only six AZD1222 recipients as seropositive at baseline. Spike-specific TCR repertoires showed rising breadth and depth after two AZD1222 doses. Repertoire sampling occurred only after the peak T cell response.

This clone has more than one count but fewer than ten. Antigen: not known. TCRdb's copy holds only in-frame clones and misses some; the assay was immunoSEQ multiplex PCR. This sample has 45,000 to 60,000 clones, with around 88% found just once. The CDR3 is 15 residues long. CDR1 and CDR2 from the germline V gene are MNHEY and SVGAGI. V dropped 5 bases and J dropped 3; count of bases not matched to a gene: 7. The material sequenced was peripheral blood, taken on day 0 of AZD1222 vaccination. The clonotype originates from an adult in good health. The chain uses TRBV6-5 and TRBJ1-2; TRBD1 matches 9 bases. The CDR3 DNA sequence: TGTGCCAGCAGTCCTTGGGACAGGGCCCACTATGGCTACACCTTC. The encoded protein is CASSPWDRAHYGYTF.